The sequence of this TCR beta chain was determined in a study of CD8 T cells in Susac syndrome. Regarding the study as a whole: A relatively small number of individuals underwent TCR sequencing and HLA analysis.

This CDR3 has 15 amino acids. The V end lost 0 bases, the J end lost 7 bases, and 16 bases lay between the germline ends. Looked up from germline, CDR1 is SGHRS and CDR2 is YFSETQ. Comments on this clonotype: Its antigen is currently unknown.

RNA totalling roughly 0.45 to 1 ug underwent reverse transcription with random hexamers. An immunoSEQ multiplex PCR amplified TCR beta CDR3 over 54 Vbeta and 13 Jbeta. TCRdb re-analysed the immunoSEQ multiplex PCR reads in MiXCR, keeping a single row per CDR3 protein. Found here are 200,000 to 250,000 distinct CDR3 sequences, 80% to 95% of them singletons; the top ten hold about 0.07%. High-throughput TCR beta sequencing covered peripheral CD8+ and CD4+ T cells. This chain links TRBV5-1 with TRBJ1-1, with D maybe TRBD1 (5 bases). The material sequenced was CD4+ T cells from PBMCs. The TCR was taken from a human donor with multiple sclerosis. CDR3 amino acids: CASSLDGMGVGEAFF. CDR3 DNA: TGCGCCAGCAGCTTGGATGGGATGGGGGTCGGTGAAGCTTTCTTT.